The clone carrying this T cell receptor (beta chain) has ten or more counts. Its antigen is undetermined. Time point indicated: persistent/refractory GD, antithyroid drugs over 5 years with positive TRAb. PBMC-extracted RNA yielded the TCR library. Diagnoses of Graves' disease were made by American Thyroid Association guidelines. The CDR3 contains 19 residues. Germline CDR1 is MNHEY and CDR2 is SVGAGI. V lost 0 bases to trimming and J lost 2 bases; unmatched junction nucleotides: 12. The data derive from a study of regulatory T cells in long-lasting Graves disease. Relying on iRepertoire HTBI primers and Arm-PCR of CDR3 regions, the team built TCR beta libraries. Via MiXCR, TCRdb re-called the multiplex PCR reads, giving one row per CDR3 protein. Among 400,000 to 500,000 distinct CDR3 sequences listed, roughly 23% were seen once. Whole-study results and caveats: Persistent Graves' patients had lower TCR diversity than newly diagnosed ones.

The chain combines TRBV6-5 with TRBJ2-7, with TRBD2 matching over 11 bases. Sequences were derived from peripheral blood mononuclear cells (PBMCs), sampled when the disease was refractory, from a patient treated with antithyroid drugs. The clonotype originates from a female donor with Graves disease. CDR3: CASSYSGDLLAGDPYEQYF. The CDR3 nucleotides read TGTGCCAGCAGTTACTCGGGGGATTTACTAGCGGGAGACCCCTACGAGCAGTACTTC.